This T cell receptor beta chain was sequenced in a study of beta chain features in type 1 diabetes. Study results and limitations: Fewer junction insertions and more nucleotide deletions appeared in type 1 diabetes patients. cDNA sequencing could over-represent cells with high TCR expression. There was a moderate but significant shortening of TCRB CDR3s in all four CD4+ subsets of Type 1 diabetes patients.

Trimming took 0 bases from V and 0 from J, leaving 6 bases between them. This CDR3 comprises 14 residues. The germline V gene has CDR1 SGHRS and CDR2 YFSETQ. On this clone: The target antigen is unknown.

Of the isolated RNA, all was reverse transcribed, and so the sequenced material was expressed TCRB transcripts. Naive, central memory and regulatory T cell samples came to a mean of about 4 million reads. Sequencing used immunoSEQ multiplex PCR; TCRdb keeps in-frame clones, though not all of them. This sample carries 250,000 to 350,000 clones, roughly an eighth of them seen once, and the ten largest clones take 0.017%. Averaging around 120 mL, one heparinised blood draw was given by each donor. Sequenced sample: naive CD4+ T cells from blood. J is TRBJ1-1 and V is TRBV5-1, with D unresolved. This TCR was recovered from a young man with type 1 diabetes. CDR3 residues: CASSLVDLNTEAFF. The CDR3 nucleotides read TGCGCCAGCAGCTTGGTAGATCTGAACACTGAAGCTTTCTTT.